This T cell receptor (beta chain) emerged from a study of T cell responses to AZD1222 COVID-19 vaccine. Turning to the study itself: Pooled in the analysis were second doses at about 4 or about 12 weeks.

A few counts support this clone. As yet, its antigen is unknown. General study findings and limits: Rises in breadth and depth of Spike-specific TCRs came after two AZD1222 doses. Without day 14 samples, only post-peak T cell repertoires were studied. Clonal diversity was possibly underestimated, and white British individuals and females predominated among donors.

Method: immunoSEQ multiplex PCR; TCRdb's copy keeps in-frame clones and lacks some. The sample consists of about 110,000 clones, around 89% of them appearing once. The CDR3 is made up of 15 amino acids. Germline-derived CDR1 and CDR2 are LNHDA and SQIVND (reference sequence). V was pared by 4 bases and J by 2 bases, with 15 bases between. The origin of this receptor is an adult in good health. The chain is built from TRBV19 and TRBJ2-7; D not resolved. Here the sequenced sample was peripheral blood, taken on day 0 of AZD1222 vaccination. In nucleotides, the CDR3 is TGTGCCAGTAGTAGAGAGGATACGGGCACCTACGAGCAGTACTTC. Its protein product is CASSREDTGTYEQYF.